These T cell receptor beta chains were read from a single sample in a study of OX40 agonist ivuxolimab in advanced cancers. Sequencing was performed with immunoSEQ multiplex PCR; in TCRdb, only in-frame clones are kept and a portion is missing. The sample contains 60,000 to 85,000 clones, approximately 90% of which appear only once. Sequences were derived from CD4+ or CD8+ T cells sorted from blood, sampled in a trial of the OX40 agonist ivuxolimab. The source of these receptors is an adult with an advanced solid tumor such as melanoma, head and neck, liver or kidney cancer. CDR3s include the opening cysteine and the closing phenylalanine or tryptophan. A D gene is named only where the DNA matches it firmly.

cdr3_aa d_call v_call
CASSSAIINRDRGYEQYF TRBD1 TRBV7-6
CASTVSGSEAFF . TRBV5-1
CASSFLTPSVVFF . TRBV5-1
CASSLAYEQYF . TRBV11-2
CASSPWPFDSNQPQHF . TRBV18
CASSLEGGPYNEQFF . TRBV7-6
CASSQDRGYSNQPQHF . TRBV4-3
CASSPAGGGTDTQYF TRBD2 TRBV9
CASSAGGSSYNEQFF . TRBV7-8
CAISESVEKLFF . TRBV10-3
CASSVYGTGGPDTQYF TRBD1 TRBV9
CATSSLMGETQYF . TRBV15
CASSLLLPLAGTDTQYF . TRBV27
CASSSRVAGGPGTDTQYF TRBD2 TRBV5-1
CASSSSGTGGPNEQFF TRBD1 TRBV5-1
CASSIVTSKETQYF . TRBV19
CASSMGLGTEAFF . TRBV19
CASRRGGDTGELFF . TRBV6-4
CASTPGQSYEQYF TRBD1 TRBV4-2
CASSPGQGFSYEQYF TRBD1 TRBV7-8
CASSSVFKGENEAFF . TRBV11-2
CASNTAVQETQYF . TRBV6-5
CSDYRIGANVLTF . TRBV29-1
CAIEAGGLNTGELFF TRBD2 TRBV7-8
CASSAHGGSGELFF TRBD2 TRBV2
CASSYPVRGPGYEQYF . TRBV6-6
CSVEDRTGPYEQYF TRBD1 TRBV29-1